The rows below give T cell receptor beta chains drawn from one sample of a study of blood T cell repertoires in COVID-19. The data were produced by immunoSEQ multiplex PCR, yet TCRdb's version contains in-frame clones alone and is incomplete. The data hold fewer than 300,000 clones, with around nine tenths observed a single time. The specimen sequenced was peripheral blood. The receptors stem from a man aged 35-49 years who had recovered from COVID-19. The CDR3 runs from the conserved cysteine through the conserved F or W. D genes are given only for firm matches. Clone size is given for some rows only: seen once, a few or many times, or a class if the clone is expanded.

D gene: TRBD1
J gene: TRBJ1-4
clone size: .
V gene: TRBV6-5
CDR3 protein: CASRSPGQGAGKLFF
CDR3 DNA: TGTGCCAGCAGGTCACCGGGACAGGGGGCCGGAAAACTGTTTTTT

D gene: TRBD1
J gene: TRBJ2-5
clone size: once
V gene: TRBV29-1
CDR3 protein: CSVAGGQETQYF
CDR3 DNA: TGCAGCGTTGCAGGGGGCCAAGAGACCCAGTACTTC

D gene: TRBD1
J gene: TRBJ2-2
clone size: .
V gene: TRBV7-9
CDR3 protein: CASSPVWAEQGAVPGELFF
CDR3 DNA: TGTGCCAGCAGCCCCGTATGGGCAGAGCAGGGGGCTGTCCCCGGGGAGCTGTTTTTT

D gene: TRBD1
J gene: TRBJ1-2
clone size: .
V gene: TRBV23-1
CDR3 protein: CASSHSGTGLYGYTF
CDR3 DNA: TGCGCCAGCAGTCACTCCGGGACAGGTTTGTATGGCTACACCTTC

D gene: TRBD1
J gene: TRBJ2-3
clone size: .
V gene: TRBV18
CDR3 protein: CASWDRDRTDTQYF
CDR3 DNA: TGTGCCAGCTGGGACAGGGATAGGACAGATACGCAGTATTTT

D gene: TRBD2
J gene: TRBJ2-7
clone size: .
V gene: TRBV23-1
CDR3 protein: CASSQSQLLAVSYEQYF
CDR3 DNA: TGCGCCAGCAGTCAATCGCAGCTACTAGCGGTCTCCTACGAGCAGTACTTC

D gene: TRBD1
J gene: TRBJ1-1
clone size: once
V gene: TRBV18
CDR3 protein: CASSPRQGDTEAFF
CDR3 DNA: TGTGCCAGCTCACCAAGACAGGGGGACACTGAAGCTTTCTTT

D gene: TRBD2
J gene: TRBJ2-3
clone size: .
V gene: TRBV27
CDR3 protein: CASSPPTGTSGGVTDTQYF
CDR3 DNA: TGTGCCAGCAGTCCCCCCACCGGGACTAGCGGGGGGGTGACAGATACGCAGTATTTT

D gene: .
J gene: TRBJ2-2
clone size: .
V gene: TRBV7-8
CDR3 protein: CASSARLGLGDTGELFF
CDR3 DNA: TGTGCCAGCAGCGCCCGACTAGGTTTAGGCGACACCGGGGAGCTGTTTTTT

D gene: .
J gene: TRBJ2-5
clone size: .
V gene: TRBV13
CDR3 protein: CASSSGKTQYF
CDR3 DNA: TGTGCCAGCAGCTCGGGGAAGACCCAGTACTTC

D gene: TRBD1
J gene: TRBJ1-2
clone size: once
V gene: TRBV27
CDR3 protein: CASNSRPDRGPGYTF
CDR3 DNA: TGTGCCAGCAACTCCCGGCCGGACAGGGGGCCTGGCTACACCTTC

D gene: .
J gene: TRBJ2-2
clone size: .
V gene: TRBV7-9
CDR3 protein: CASILVGGAEKNTGELFF
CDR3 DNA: TGTGCCAGCATCCTCGTCGGGGGAGCCGAGAAAAACACCGGGGAGCTGTTTTTT

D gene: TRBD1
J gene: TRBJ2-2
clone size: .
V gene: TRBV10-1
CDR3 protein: CASSLQGGTGELFF
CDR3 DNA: TGCGCCAGCAGCCTACAGGGGGGCACCGGGGAGCTGTTTTTT

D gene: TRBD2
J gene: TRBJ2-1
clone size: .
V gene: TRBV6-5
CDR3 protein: CASSYSGPPLNEQFF
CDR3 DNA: TGTGCCAGCAGTTATAGCGGGCCTCCTCTCAATGAGCAGTTCTTC

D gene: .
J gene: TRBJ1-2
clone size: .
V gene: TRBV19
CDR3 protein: CASSTGGFYGYTF
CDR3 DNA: TGTGCCAGTAGTACCGGGGGGTTCTATGGCTACACCTTC

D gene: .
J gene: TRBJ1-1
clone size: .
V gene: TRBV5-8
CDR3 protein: CASSFEPSGTEAFF
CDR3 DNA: TGTGCCAGCAGCTTTGAACCCTCGGGCACTGAAGCTTTCTTT

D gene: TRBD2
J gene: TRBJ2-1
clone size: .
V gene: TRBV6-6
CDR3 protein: CASSPHISGGVSYNEQFF
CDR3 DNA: TGTGCCAGCAGTCCTCACATAAGCGGGGGGGTCTCCTACAATGAGCAGTTCTTC

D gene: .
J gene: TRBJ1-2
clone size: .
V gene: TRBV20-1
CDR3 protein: CSGPSGDGYTF
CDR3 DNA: TGCAGTGGACCCTCGGGAGACGGCTACACCTTC

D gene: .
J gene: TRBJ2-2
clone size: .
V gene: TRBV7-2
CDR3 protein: CASSLMVTGELFF
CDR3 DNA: TGTGCCAGCAGCCTAATGGTCACCGGGGAGCTGTTTTTT

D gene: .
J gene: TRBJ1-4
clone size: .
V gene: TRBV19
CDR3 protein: CASSSRGTNEKLFF
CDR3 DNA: TGTGCCAGTAGTTCCAGGGGAACTAATGAAAAACTGTTTTTT

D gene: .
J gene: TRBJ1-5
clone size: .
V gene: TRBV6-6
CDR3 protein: CASSFPRDFHQPQHF
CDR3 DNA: TGTGCCAGCAGTTTCCCCCGGGACTTCCATCAGCCCCAGCATTTT

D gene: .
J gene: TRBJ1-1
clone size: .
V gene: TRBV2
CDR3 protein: CASSEEDLLNTEAFF
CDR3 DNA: TGTGCCAGCAGTGAGGAGGATCTTCTTAACACTGAAGCTTTCTTT

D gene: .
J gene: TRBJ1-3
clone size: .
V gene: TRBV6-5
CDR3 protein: CASSSRTSGRNTIYF
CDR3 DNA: TGTGCCAGCAGTTCCCGAACAAGTGGCAGAAACACCATATATTTT

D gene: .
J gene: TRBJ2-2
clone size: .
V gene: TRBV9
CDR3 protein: CASSTQDIGELFF
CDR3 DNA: TGTGCCAGCAGCACCCAGGACATCGGGGAGCTGTTTTTT

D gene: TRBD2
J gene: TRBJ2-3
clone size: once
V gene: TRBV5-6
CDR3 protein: CASSSYSSGMGADTQYF
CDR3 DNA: TGTGCCAGCAGCTCCTATAGTAGCGGGATGGGGGCAGATACGCAGTATTTT

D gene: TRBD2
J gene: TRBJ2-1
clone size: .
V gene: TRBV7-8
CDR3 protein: CASSLAALAGGWTNEQFF
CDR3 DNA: TGTGCCAGCAGCTTAGCGGCACTAGCGGGGGGGTGGACGAATGAGCAGTTCTTC

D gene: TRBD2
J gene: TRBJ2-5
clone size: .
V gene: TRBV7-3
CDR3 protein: CASSQGLAEETQYF
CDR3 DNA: TGTGCCAGCAGCCAGGGACTAGCGGAAGAGACCCAGTACTTC

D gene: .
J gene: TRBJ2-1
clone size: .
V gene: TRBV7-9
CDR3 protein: CASSSPGTRRNEQFF
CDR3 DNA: TGTGCCAGCAGCTCCCCTGGAACTAGGCGGAATGAGCAGTTCTTC

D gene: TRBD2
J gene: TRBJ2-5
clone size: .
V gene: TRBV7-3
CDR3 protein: CASSSSGRGETQYF
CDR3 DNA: TGTGCCAGCAGCTCGAGCGGGAGGGGAGAGACCCAGTACTTC

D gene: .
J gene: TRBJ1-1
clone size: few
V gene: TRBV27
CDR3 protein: CASSLAGARAAFF
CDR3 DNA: TGTGCCAGCAGTTTGGCGGGGGCGCGAGCAGCTTTCTTT

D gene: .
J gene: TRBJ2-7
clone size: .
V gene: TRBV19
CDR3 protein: CASSRTTGTRSYEQYF
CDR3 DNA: TGTGCCAGTAGTAGGACGACCGGGACACGTTCCTACGAGCAGTACTTC

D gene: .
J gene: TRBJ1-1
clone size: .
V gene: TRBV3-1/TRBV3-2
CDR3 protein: CASSQVRGNTEAFF
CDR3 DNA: TGTGCCAGCAGCCAAGTAAGAGGGAACACTGAAGCTTTCTTT

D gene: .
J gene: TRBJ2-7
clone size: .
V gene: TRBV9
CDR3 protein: CASSVGGAAYEQYF
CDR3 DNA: TGTGCCAGCAGCGTTGGGGGGGCCGCCTACGAGCAGTACTTC

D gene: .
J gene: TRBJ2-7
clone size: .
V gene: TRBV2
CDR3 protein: CASSADFSGQFHYEQYF
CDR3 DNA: TGTGCCAGCAGTGCAGACTTTTCCGGACAGTTCCACTACGAGCAGTACTTC

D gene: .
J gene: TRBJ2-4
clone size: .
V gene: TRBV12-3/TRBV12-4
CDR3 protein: CASSMSATIQYF
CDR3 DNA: TGTGCCAGCAGTATGTCAGCGACCATTCAGTACTTC